The rows below give T cell receptor beta chains drawn from one sample of a study of blood T cell repertoires in COVID-19. TCRdb keeps only in-frame clones here, not all; method: immunoSEQ multiplex PCR. The data show roughly 200,000 clones, just under 90% seen once. Sample: PBMCs or T cells enriched from blood (not recorded which). The receptors were sampled from a woman in her thirties with acute COVID-19. Both conserved end residues are part of each CDR3. A D gene is named only where the DNA matches it firmly. Rows may omit the clone size; those that give it use once, few, many or a size class.

v_gene	abundance	j_gene	d_gene	CDR3aa	CDR3nt
TRBV11-2	NA	TRBJ1-5	TRBD1	CASSRSEGAKGQPQHF	TGTGCCAGCAGCCGAAGTGAGGGGGCGAAGGGTCAGCCCCAGCATTTT
TRBV3-1/TRBV3-2	NA	TRBJ2-2	TRBD2	CASSQDVAGTRVNTGELFF	TGTGCCAGCAGCCAAGATGTAGCCGGGACTAGAGTTAACACCGGGGAGCTGTTTTTT
TRBV30	NA	TRBJ1-1	NA	CAWSAGSYMNTEAFF	TGTGCCTGGAGTGCAGGATCCTACATGAACACTGAAGCTTTCTTT
TRBV15	NA	TRBJ1-4	NA	CATSRDRRYNEKLFF	TGTGCCACCAGCAGAGATCGTCGGTATAATGAAAAACTGTTTTTT
TRBV14	NA	TRBJ2-1	TRBD2	CASSQDSGGPGGSYNEQFF	TGTGCCAGCAGCCAAGATAGCGGGGGCCCTGGGGGATCCTACAATGAGCAGTTCTTC
TRBV28	NA	TRBJ2-1	TRBD1	CASVFAGTGSYNEQFF	TGTGCCAGCGTCTTTGCTGGGACAGGCTCCTACAATGAGCAGTTCTTC
TRBV6-5	NA	TRBJ2-7	TRBD1	CASSPGTGADKQYF	TGTGCCAGCAGTCCCGGGACAGGGGCGGATAAGCAGTACTTC
TRBV5-1	once	TRBJ1-6	NA	CASRVGLDSPLHF	TGCGCCAGCAGGGTGGGGCTGGATTCACCCCTCCACTTT
TRBV15	NA	TRBJ2-4	NA	CATSDRRTEDIQYF	TGTGCCACCAGCGACCGTCGTACCGAGGACATTCAGTACTTC
TRBV30	NA	TRBJ1-1	NA	CARGARPTEAFF	TGTGCCCGTGGGGCGCGGCCCACTGAAGCTTTCTTT
TRBV7-9	NA	TRBJ2-7	TRBD1	CASSLDRATYEQYF	TGTGCCAGCAGCTTGGACAGGGCCACCTACGAGCAGTACTTC
TRBV5-6	NA	TRBJ1-1	NA	CASSFSVLRGFTEAFF	TGTGCCAGCAGCTTCTCGGTTCTACGGGGGTTCACTGAAGCTTTCTTT
TRBV12-5	NA	TRBJ2-7	NA	CASGLVGAALSYEQYF	TGTGCTAGTGGTTTGGTGGGGGCGGCACTGAGCTACGAGCAGTACTTC
TRBV15	NA	TRBJ2-1	NA	CATKGQRYNEQFF	TGTGCCACCAAGGGACAACGATACAATGAGCAGTTCTTC
TRBV5-4	NA	TRBJ2-4	NA	CASSLGGTKNIQYF	TGTGCCAGCAGCTTGGGCGGAACCAAAAACATTCAGTACTTC
TRBV7-2	NA	TRBJ1-5	NA	CASSPWRSNQPQHF	TGTGCCAGCAGCCCCTGGCGGAGCAATCAGCCCCAGCATTTT
TRBV5-4	NA	TRBJ1-1	TRBD1	CASSNRDRVVNTEAFF	TGTGCCAGCAGCAATCGGGACAGGGTGGTGAACACTGAAGCTTTCTTT